This T cell receptor (beta chain) was obtained from a study of T cells in localized non-small cell lung cancer. Study findings and constraints: Appearing in adjacent lung were a median about 60 of the top 100 tumor clones. Uninvolved adjacent lung showed the highest T cell clonality, exceeding tumor. In the blood, greater T cell density corresponded to longer overall survival. Heterogeneity stays possible, as sequencing covered only one tumor region.

Trimming shortened V by 1 base and J by 1 base, and 2 bases separated the two germline ends. Germline loops: CDR1 MNHEY, CDR2 SMNVEV (reference sequence). The CDR3 contains 13 residues. Worth noting for this clone: Its cognate antigen is unknown.

The protocol was immunoSEQ multiplex PCR, while the TCRdb copy is restricted to in-frame clones and leaves out a portion. Here the sample spans 9,500 to 15,000 clones, around 88% being singletons. The genes are TRBV27 and TRBJ1-5; D ambiguous. This receptor was identified in a male donor older than 55 with stage I lung adenocarcinoma. The sample was peripheral blood, taken before any cancer treatment. CDR3 DNA sequence: TGTGCCAGCAGTTTATGGAGCAATCAGCCCCAGCATTTT. Translation: CASSLWSNQPQHF.